The table lists the clone carrying this TCR beta chain with a few counts. Antigen: not known. Germline is not matched at one junction end, which may reflect a read error. Time point of the sample: patch test 1, 2 weeks after DPC sensitization. Noted treatment: therapeutic diphenylcyclopropenone sensitization with weekly scalp DPC. Non-pregnant alopecia patients aged 18 to 70, suitable for DPC therapy. Total RNA was extracted from unfractionated whole blood. The CDR3 has 15 residues. CDR1 is MNHEY, CDR2 SVGEGT, per germline. The record originates from a study of human T cells and chemical hapten exposure. As for the study in general: Among samples, TCR yields varied mainly because of small differences in pooled library volume.

TCRdb passed the RACE reads through MiXCR, listing each CDR3 protein once. The sample lists 90,000 or so distinct CDR3 sequences, 10% seen once, with roughly 2.2% in the top ten. Study-level points and caveats: PT1 expanded TCR counts and patch test score were linked, and their correlation was positive.

The TCR comes from a man in his forties with alopecia areata. Some clones in this sample may be carry-over from other donors' samples. Sequenced material: whole blood, taken in connection with sensitization to the hapten diphenylcyclopropenone (DPC). The J gene is TRBJ2-1, the V gene TRBV6-2 or TRBV6-3; D may be TRBD2 (5 bases). CDR3 sequence: CASNYRGISYNEQFF. DNA for the CDR3: TGTGCCAGCAATTACCGGGGTATTTCCTACAATGAGCAGTTCTTC.